This is a list of T cell receptor beta chains from one sample in a study of blood T cell repertoires in COVID-19. Method: immunoSEQ multiplex PCR; TCRdb's copy keeps in-frame clones and lacks some. The sample shows tens of thousands of clones, approximately 90% of them seen only once. The sequenced sample was peripheral blood. Every receptor here comes from a man in his sixties or seventies with acute or convalescent COVID-19. Both conserved end residues are part of each CDR3.

V	J	CDR3
TRBV18	TRBJ1-2	CASSQNQGYGYTF
TRBV24-1	TRBJ2-7	CATSDFGRGGYEQYF
TRBV30	TRBJ2-3	CAWSPPPVDTQYF
TRBV4-3	TRBJ2-3	CASSQNRDTYTDTQYF
TRBV30	TRBJ2-4	CAWSRLVQGIQYF
TRBV25-1	TRBJ2-7	CASSEGLANEQYF
TRBV2	TRBJ2-7	CASSEARRGEQYF
TRBV7-7	TRBJ2-5	CASSLFTSGGAVTQYF
TRBV5-6	TRBJ2-1	CASSLGGEWSRGNEQFF
TRBV28	TRBJ2-7	CASRDGTAKYEQYF
TRBV5-4	TRBJ1-1	CASSTKQNTEAFF
TRBV6-1	TRBJ2-3	CASSESERGFSSTDTQYF
TRBV11-2	TRBJ2-5	CASSLGPAGGQETQYF
TRBV7-2	TRBJ1-2	CASSLNRQNYGYTF
TRBV7-2	TRBJ1-1	CASSLQGMNTEAFF
TRBV6-6	TRBJ1-6	CASSLSSQGGNSPLHF
TRBV7-8	TRBJ1-3	CASSSGSGNTIYF
TRBV7-2	TRBJ1-1	CASSFTQGRTEAFF
TRBV14	TRBJ1-1	CASSLGRGGGTEAFF
TRBV12-3/TRBV12-4	TRBJ1-6	CASSLQGSSPLHF
TRBV19	TRBJ2-2	CASSTQGGTGELFF
TRBV27	TRBJ2-5	CASSSQQETQYF
TRBV4-1	TRBJ2-3	CASSQDQHATSTDTQYF
TRBV18	TRBJ2-3	CASSPPRAADTQYF
TRBV5-1	TRBJ2-5	CASSNSAGGSQETQYF
TRBV19	TRBJ1-4	CASSSFRGRHEKLFF
TRBV19	TRBJ1-2	CASSMAGTKTGYTF
TRBV6-1	TRBJ1-5	CASSDERDGYQPQHF